The 18 T cell receptor beta chains listed next were all sequenced from one sample in a study of STAT5B mutations in CD4+ large granular lymphocyte leukemia. The repertoire was sequenced with immunoSEQ multiplex PCR; TCRdb's copy has only in-frame clones and lacks some. The sample carries some 30,000 clones, about four fifths recorded once. The sample consisted of CD4+ T cells from blood buffy coats. The receptors originated from a human donor in good health.

V gene TRBV7-2 combines with J gene TRBJ2-7, with a weak D call TRBD1 (7 bases). The CDR3 is 16 amino acids. V was shortened by 0 bases and J by 6 bases, with 18 bases between the two germline ends. Germline V gene lookup returns CDR1 SGHTA and CDR2 FQGNSA. CDR3 loop: CASSLALGGGASEQYF. CDR3 sequence (DNA): TGTGCCAGCAGCTTAGCGCTAGGGGGCGGGGCCTCCGAGCAGTACTTC.

The chain carries TRBV6-1 and TRBJ2-7; 8 nucleotides match TRBD1. Germline trimming cut 7 bases from V and 4 bases from J; bases unmatched to any gene: 9. This CDR3 comprises 14 residues. Germline CDR1 MNHNS, CDR2 SASEGT. CDR3 DNA: TGTGCCAGCATGGGCCCGGGACAGGTATACGAGCAGTACTTC. Its protein is CASMGPGQVYEQYF.

The chain couples TRBV18 to TRBJ2-2, with a tentative D call TRBD1 (6 bases). The germline CDR1 and CDR2 sequences are KGHSH and LQKENI. The ends were cut back, 6 bases at V and 2 bases at J, with 16 bases in the middle. The CDR3 consists of 16 residues. CDR3 sequence: CASSQGQGRNTGELFF. CDR3 nucleotides: TGTGCCAGCTCCCAAGGGCAGGGGAGAAACACCGGGGAGCTGTTTTTT.

In its sample, this clone was seen once. This sequence joins TRBV5-4 and TRBJ2-1, with D possibly matching TRBD2 (5 bases). The CDR3 spans 15 residues. The ends were cut back, 0 bases at V and 4 bases at J, with 11 bases in the middle. CDR1 and CDR2 from the germline V gene are SGHNT and YYREEE (reference sequence). CDR3 in amino acids: CASSLERAAYNEQFF. The CDR3 nucleotides read TGTGCCAGCAGCTTGGAGAGGGCTGCGTACAATGAGCAGTTCTTC.

This clone was detected only a few times. The genes are TRBV30 and TRBJ1-5, with 10 positions matching TRBD1. CDR3 length: 15 residues. V dropped 2 bases and J dropped 6; count of bases not matched to a gene: 7. Germline V gene lookup returns CDR1 GTSNPN and CDR2 SVGIG (reference sequence). The CDR3 DNA reads TGTGCCTGGAGTCCCGGGACAGGGGACGGTCAGCCCCAGCATTTT. As protein: CAWSPGTGDGQPQHF.

V is TRBV5-8 and J is TRBJ2-7; D perhaps matches TRBD1 (6 bases). This CDR3 contains 14 residues. V lost 9 bases, J lost 4 bases, and 20 bases lay in between. CDR1 SGHTS and CDR2 YDEGEE come from the germline V gene. CDR3 bases: TGTGCCACCCCGGGGCAGGGGTTAAGATACGAGCAGTACTTC. Translation gives CATPGQGLRYEQYF.

The V gene is TRBV18, the J gene TRBJ2-7; D unclear. Trimming stripped 2 bases from V and 0 bases from J, with 8 bases between. CDR3 length: 14 amino acids. Germline V gives CDR1 KGHSH, CDR2 LQKENI. The CDR3 DNA follows: TGTGCCAGCTCACCAAGCGTCGGCTCCTACGAGCAGTACTTC. It yields the protein CASSPSVGSYEQYF. The full variable domain, completed using reference TRBV18 and TRBJ2-7, is NAGVMQNPRHLVRRRGQEARLRCSPMKGHSHVYWYRQLPEEGLKFMVYLQKENIIDESGMPKERFSAEFPKEGPSILRIQQVVRGDSAAYFCASSPSVGSYEQYFGPGTRLTVT.

The chain couples TRBV28 to TRBJ2-3; D remains unclear. Trimming took off 3 bases at V and 4 bases at J, with 11 bases between the two ends. This CDR3 spans 14 amino acids. Germline CDR1 reads MDHEN; CDR2 reads SYDVKM. The CDR3: CASSFGGVADTQYF. The CDR3 DNA reads as TGTGCCAGCAGTTTCGGCGGAGTCGCAGATACGCAGTATTTT.

This chain links TRBV9 with TRBJ2-7; D not certain. V was trimmed by 3 bases and J by 0 bases, leaving 13 bases between them. Germline lookup yields CDR1 SGDLS and CDR2 YYNGEE. The CDR3 sequence is 15 residues long. The CDR3 bases are TGTGCCAGCAGCGAAAGGGCAGCGTTCTCCTACGAGCAGTACTTC. This translates into CASSERAAFSYEQYF.

The V call is TRBV7-2, the J call TRBJ2-5; 8 bases are shared with TRBD1. The germline gives CDR1 SGHTA, CDR2 FQGNSA. CDR3 length equals 14 residues. Trimming removed 5 bases from V and 1 base from J; junction bases left unmatched: 3. The DNA for the CDR3 is TGTGCCAGCAGCCTACAGGGGGGCCAAGAGACCCAGTACTTC. This translates into CASSLQGGQETQYF.

The chain couples TRBV25-1 to TRBJ2-7; 7 nucleotides match TRBD1. V shed 7 bases and J 4 bases; nucleotides not matched to a gene: 13. The germline gives CDR1 MGHDK, CDR2 SYGVNS. This CDR3 has 15 residues. For the CDR3, the DNA is TGTGCCAGCACCGGGCCGGGGACAGCTTCTTACGAGCAGTACTTC. Its protein product is CASTGPGTASYEQYF.

V is TRBV9 and J is TRBJ2-2; D remains unclear. CDR1 SGDLS and CDR2 YYNGEE come from the germline V gene. This CDR3 comprises 14 residues. V dropped 2 bases and J dropped 1 base, with 6 bases sitting between them. Here the CDR3 reads CASSVSGNTGELFF. The CDR3 DNA reads TGTGCCAGCAGCGTTTCAGGGAACACCGGGGAGCTGTTTTTT. Variable domain in full (rest from reference TRBV9 and TRBJ2-2): DSGVTQTPKHLITATGQRVTLRCSPRSGDLSVYWYQQSLDQGLQFLIQYYNGEERAKGNILERFSAQQFPDLHSELNLSSLELGDSALYFCASSVSGNTGELFFGEGSRLTVL.

The chain couples TRBV5-5 to TRBJ2-2; D possibly corresponds to TRBD1 (6 bases). Trimming took off 2 bases at V and 6 bases at J, with 8 bases between the two ends. CDR1 SGHKS and CDR2 YYEKEE come from the germline V gene (reference sequence). The CDR3 totals 13 residues. CDR3 sequence reads: CASSLQGSGELFF. The CDR3 coding sequence is TGTGCCAGCAGCTTACAGGGCTCCGGGGAGCTGTTTTTT.

V gene TRBV12-2 combines with J gene TRBJ2-5. TRBV12-2 is classified as a pseudogene. This CDR3 comprises 14 residues. CDR3: CASRRVVGPETQYF. CDR3 sequence (DNA): TGTGCAAGTCGCCGAGTGGTAGGGCCGGAGACCCAGTACTTC.

The CDR3 is CAVRTGGDEQYF. As DNA, the CDR3 is TGTGCCGTCCGGACAGGGGGCGACGAGCAGTACTTC. The chain links TRBV19 to TRBJ2-7, with 11 nucleotides matching TRBD1. The CDR3 totals 12 residues. Germline loops: CDR1 LNHDA, CDR2 SQIVND (reference sequence). The V and J ends lost 11 bases and 5 bases, in that order; junction bases with no gene match: 5.

The rearrangement uses TRBV15 and TRBJ2-7; TRBD1 aligns across 11 bases. This CDR3 has 15 residues. V gave up 6 bases and J gave up 2 bases; unmatched junction bases: 6. Germline V CDR1 and CDR2: LNHNV, YYDKDF (reference sequence). CDR3 DNA sequence: TGTGCCACCAGACCCAGGGACAGGGGGGCCTACGAGCAGTACTTC. Protein sequence: CATRPRDRGAYEQYF.

V is TRBV4-1 and J is TRBJ2-1, with unresolved D. Germline values: CDR1 MGHRA, CDR2 YSYEKL. V dropped 5 bases and J dropped 8 bases, with 25 bases sitting between them. The CDR3 runs 17 residues. The CDR3 loop is CASSGKPKTVRSHEQFF. CDR3 DNA sequence: TGCGCCAGCAGCGGGAAGCCGAAGACCGTACGGAGTCATGAGCAGTTCTTC.

The chain uses TRBV7-8 and TRBJ2-5, with 7 positions matching TRBD1. CDR3 length: 14 amino acids. V trimming: 7 bases; J trimming: 3 bases; junction bases outside the gene matches: 8. Germline V gene data show CDR1 as SGHVS and CDR2 as FQNEAQ. CDR3 residues: CASNGRGTEETQYF. The CDR3 nucleotides read TGTGCCAGCAACGGACGTGGGACAGAAGAGACCCAGTACTTC.